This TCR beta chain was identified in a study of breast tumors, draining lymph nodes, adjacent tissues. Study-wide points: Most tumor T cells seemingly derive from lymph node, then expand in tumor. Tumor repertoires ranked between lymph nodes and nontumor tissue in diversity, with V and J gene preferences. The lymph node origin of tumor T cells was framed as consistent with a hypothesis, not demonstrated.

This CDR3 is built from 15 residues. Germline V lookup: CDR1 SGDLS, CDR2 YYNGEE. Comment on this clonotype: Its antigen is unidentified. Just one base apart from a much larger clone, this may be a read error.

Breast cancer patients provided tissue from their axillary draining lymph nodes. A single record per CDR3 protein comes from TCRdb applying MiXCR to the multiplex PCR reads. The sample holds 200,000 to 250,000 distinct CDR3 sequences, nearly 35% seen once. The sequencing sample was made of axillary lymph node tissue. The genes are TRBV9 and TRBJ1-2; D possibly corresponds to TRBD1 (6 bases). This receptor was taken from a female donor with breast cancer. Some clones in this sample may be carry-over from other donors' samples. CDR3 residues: CASSPMDRTNYGSTF. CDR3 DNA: TGTGCCAGCAGCCCCATGGACAGAACTAACTATGGCTCCACCTTC.